This TCR beta chain was found in a study of shared clonotypes between healthy human individuals (dated by TCRdb to 2020 to 2021). In terms of the full investigation: A couple of women and a few men aged 18 to 49 years were included in the cohort. Blood TCR repertoires of roughly five healthy adults were deeply sequenced to estimate repertoire size and the extent of clonotype sharing between individuals. To increase sequencing depth and limit assay-specific biases, different laboratories used diverse techniques to prepare libraries and sequence TCR repertoires. Per donor, three plates each were used for CD4 naive and CD4 memory, two for CD8 naive, and one for CD8 memory. Per donor, leukapheresis produced somewhere between about 0.94 and 9.5 billion PBMCs.

What the authors observed across the whole study: Naive subsets generally had larger estimated clonotype richness than memory subsets did. The genetic and exposure-history diversity represented was limited by the small number of donors. Pairwise subsampling indicated that sequencing depth was expected to affect the degree of clonotype sharing among donors. Clonotypes shared by all four sorted-subset donors showed higher generation probabilities than non-shared clonotypes. Sampling was limited to blood, and TCR repertoires in tissue likely differ from TCR repertoires in blood. Sharing across several donors was observed for approximately 4.6% of naive CD4, over 3% of naive CD8, roughly 2.3% of memory CD4, and about 0.38% of memory CD8 clonotypes. Even with the large sequencing depth, rarefaction of the sorted-subset datasets indicated that sequencing was incomplete.

Regarding this clone: The antigen it binds to is not known. No clone much larger than this one lies a single base away; base qualities are absent.

Using the deep immunoSEQ assay, multiplex PCR amplified TCR CDR3 regions from genomic DNA. Extracted genomic DNA from each cell subset was spread evenly across all wells of several immunoSEQ 96-well plates, with each plate serving as a replicate. For sorted subsets, approximately 200 ng of genomic DNA, equivalent to roughly 33,000 T cell genomes, went into each replicate PCR. The purified libraries were quantified using a Qubit 3.0 fluorometer, sized with a Bioanalyzer 2100, and then quantified again using the KAPA Library Quantification kit. A separate single-read 150-cycle Illumina NextSeq 550 flow cell was used to sequence each immunoSEQ 96-well plate. On the study's bioinformatics: Because only junctional sequences without quality scores were contained in the immunoSEQ output, filtering matching that applied to full-length reads could not be performed. Sequences were annotated with PyIR, a Python wrapper for IgBLAST v1.9, and V/J genes and CDR3 were assigned using IMGT germline references. Reads with weak V/J assignments (E-value above 1e-6), missing CDR3, stop codons, out-of-frame junctions, or ambiguous translated residues were removed. V3J clonotypes were defined by identical inferred V gene, J gene, and CDR3 amino acid sequence. Percentage overlap between repertoires was calculated by dividing the number of shared unique clonotypes by the size of the smaller repertoire. Richness of each repertoire was evaluated using RTK rarefaction, the Chao1 estimator, and Recon v2.1 estimates of unobserved clonotypes. OLGA was used to compute generation probabilities for all TCRbeta clonotypes that the gDNA method yielded from a handful of donors. TCRdb holds this immuneACCESS table with in-frame rearrangements only. Some clones are missing; in checked studies, unresolved V genes explain under half, and the rest has no known cause. V and J calls and clone size are given by that table; D and trimming were obtained from the DNA. The sample records some 2.1 million clones, around 95% of which are singletons. The ten largest clones capture approximately 0.13% of the sample.

After removal of 5 bases from V and 7 bases from J, the junction retains 10 bases not matched to a gene. The CDR3 sequence holds 15 residues, the cysteine and phenylalanine included. Just the 45-base CDR3 DNA is kept, in frame starting at base 1. CDR1 is given as MNHNS and CDR2 as SASEGT, both from the germline V gene. The donors were healthy, HIV-negative adults with no recently reported acute infections or vaccinations. All donors were Caucasian adults living in Nashville, Tennessee, USA. CD4+ T cells were enriched by magnetic negative selection; naive cells were then positively selected on CD45RA, and the negative fraction formed the memory subset. Blood was collected by leukapheresis, and PBMCs were isolated by Ficoll-Histopaque density gradient centrifugation and then cryopreserved in liquid nitrogen vapor phase. Analytical flow cytometry was used to check the purity and quantity of every magnetically sorted T cell population. Genomic DNA was isolated from every sorted fraction and measured by UV absorbance on a Nanodrop 2000c.

The chain links TRBV6-1 with TRBJ1-3, and 8 junction bases match TRBD1. The specimen sequenced was naive CD4+ T cells sorted from blood. In the paper's terms, the cell subset or site label means: CD45RA+ positively selected. The TCR sequence derives from a man aged 18 to 30 in good health. The DNA is TGTGCCAGCAGTCCCAGCCAGGGGGCAGCGAACACCATATATTTT. The encoded protein is CASSPSQGAANTIYF.